A selection of T cell receptor beta chains follows, all from one sample in a study of shared clonotypes between healthy human individuals. Sequenced by immunoSEQ multiplex PCR; TCRdb stores in-frame clones only, minus some. Of a few hundred thousand clones in the sample, over 60% were seen once. Sequencing was done on a sample of memory CD4+ T cells sorted from blood. The receptors were gathered from a young man in good health. The CDR3 runs from the conserved cysteine through the conserved F or W. A D gene is named only where the DNA matches it firmly. Where a row states a size, it is once, few, many or the class of an expanded clone; other rows omit it.

clone size	V gene	J gene	D gene	CDR3 protein	CDR3 DNA
-	TRBV5-1	TRBJ2-7	TRBD2	CASSFFTSGSMAEEQYF	TGCGCCAGCAGCTTTTTTACTAGCGGGAGCATGGCGGAAGAGCAGTACTTC
-	TRBV5-4	TRBJ2-4	-	CASSLRGSGQKEYF	TGTGCCAGCAGCCTAAGGGGTTCCGGGCAAAAGGAGTACTTC
many	TRBV28	TRBJ2-7	-	CASDPTGLGGEQYF	TGTGCCAGCGACCCTACAGGGTTGGGGGGCGAGCAGTACTTC
-	TRBV5-6	TRBJ2-1	-	CASSRRWGHEQFF	TGTGCCAGCAGCCGACGATGGGGTCATGAGCAGTTCTTC
once	TRBV28	TRBJ2-1	-	CASSRPHWVGNEQFF	TGTGCCAGCAGTCGGCCTCACTGGGTTGGCAATGAGCAGTTCTTC
-	TRBV9	TRBJ2-7	-	CASSRGAAVPGIASYEQYF	TGTGCCAGCAGCCGAGGCGCGGCAGTACCGGGGATTGCCTCCTACGAGCAGTACTTC
-	TRBV28	TRBJ2-2	TRBD2	CATLPSGGRTGELFF	TGTGCCACTCTCCCGTCGGGGGGGCGCACCGGGGAGCTGTTTTTT
once	TRBV11-2	TRBJ2-3	TRBD2	CASTTTAGADTQYF	TGTGCCAGCACTACGACCGCGGGAGCAGATACGCAGTATTTT
-	TRBV9	TRBJ2-5	-	CASSVAPAGLETQYF	TGTGCCAGCAGCGTAGCTCCGGCAGGGTTAGAGACCCAGTACTTC
-	TRBV4-3	TRBJ2-1	-	CASSQDRSSRYNEQFF	TGCGCCAGCAGCCAAGATCGATCATCCCGCTACAATGAGCAGTTCTTC
-	TRBV14	TRBJ2-5	-	CASSHAHETQYF	TGTGCCAGCAGCCATGCACACGAGACCCAGTACTTC
few	TRBV28	TRBJ2-4	TRBD1	CASRLGTGGIQYF	TGTGCCAGCAGGTTGGGGACAGGGGGCATTCAGTACTTC
-	TRBV7-9	TRBJ2-5	-	CASTIGETQYF	TGTGCCAGCACCATAGGGGAGACCCAGTACTTC
-	TRBV5-1	TRBJ2-5	-	CASSRGHETQYF	TGCGCCAGCAGCCGCGGACACGAGACCCAGTACTTC
once	TRBV7-2	TRBJ2-7	TRBD1	CASSLSWDSTYEQYF	TGTGCCAGCAGCTTAAGTTGGGACAGTACCTACGAGCAGTACTTC
-	TRBV9	TRBJ1-2	TRBD1	CASSVEGAYGYTF	TGTGCCAGCAGCGTAGAGGGGGCGTATGGCTACACCTTC
-	TRBV14	TRBJ1-1	TRBD1	CASSRDRGIRAEAFF	TGTGCCAGCAGCCGAGACAGGGGAATACGCGCTGAAGCTTTCTTT
once	TRBV2	TRBJ2-1	-	CASSVTTATSEQFF	TGTGCCAGCAGTGTTACGACGGCGACTTCCGAGCAGTTCTTC
-	TRBV9	TRBJ2-5	-	CASSVGREETQYF	TGTGCCAGCAGCGTGGGACGGGAAGAGACCCAGTACTTC
-	TRBV6-1	TRBJ2-3	TRBD2	CASSDAGVSTDTQYF	TGTGCCAGCAGTGATGCGGGGGTTAGCACAGATACGCAGTATTTT
-	TRBV5-6	TRBJ2-1	TRBD1	CASSLDRGRDYNEQFF	TGTGCCAGCAGCTTGGACAGGGGAAGGGACTACAATGAGCAGTTCTTC
-	TRBV15	TRBJ2-6	-	CATSRDTASGSGANVLTF	TGTGCCACCAGCAGAGATACAGCGTCAGGCTCTGGGGCCAACGTCCTGACTTTC
-	TRBV6-1	TRBJ1-5	-	CASSEARTADSNQPQHF	TGTGCCAGCAGTGAAGCCAGGACAGCCGATAGCAATCAGCCCCAGCATTTT
-	TRBV18	TRBJ2-5	-	CASSPPQLPQETQYF	TGTGCCAGCTCACCACCGCAGCTTCCCCAAGAGACCCAGTACTTC
-	TRBV5-1	TRBJ2-5	-	CASSLGQDGETQYF	TGCGCCAGCAGCTTGGGACAGGATGGGGAGACCCAGTACTTC
few	TRBV9	TRBJ2-7	TRBD2	CASSATSGSFYEQYF	TGTGCCAGCAGCGCTACTAGCGGGAGCTTCTACGAGCAGTACTTC
-	TRBV7-8	TRBJ2-1	-	CASSYDRNNEQFF	TGTGCCAGCAGCTACGACAGGAACAATGAGCAGTTCTTC
-	TRBV18	TRBJ2-2	-	CASSPRLKTGELFF	TGTGCCAGCTCACCACGCTTAAAGACCGGGGAGCTGTTTTTT
-	TRBV5-6	TRBJ1-5	-	CASSLALGGGPQHF	TGTGCCAGCAGCTTGGCCCTCGGGGGTGGGCCCCAGCATTTT
once	TRBV18	TRBJ2-2	-	CASSPGPGELFF	TGTGCCAGCTCACCAGGGCCCGGGGAGCTGTTTTTT
-	TRBV7-5	TRBJ1-5	-	CARSLGNREGQPQHF	TGTGCCAGAAGCCTGGGGAACAGGGAGGGCCAGCCCCAGCATTTT
-	TRBV5-4	TRBJ2-5	TRBD2	CASSLEGMGLGEGTQYF	TGTGCCAGCAGCTTGGAAGGGATGGGACTAGGGGAGGGGACCCAGTACTTC
-	TRBV14	TRBJ2-1	-	CASSQDSLGGGQFF	TGTGCCAGCAGCCAAGACTCCTTAGGGGGGGGGCAGTTCTTC
-	TRBV2	TRBJ2-7	-	CASSPTGTTAYEQYF	TGTGCCAGCAGTCCCACCGGGACAACCGCCTACGAGCAGTACTTC
once	TRBV5-5	TRBJ2-2	TRBD1	CASSWRQGENTGELFF	TGTGCCAGCAGCTGGCGACAGGGAGAGAACACCGGGGAGCTGTTTTTT
few	TRBV10-3	TRBJ2-3	TRBD1	CAINRGQGGTDTQYF	TGTGCCATCAATCGAGGACAGGGCGGGACAGATACGCAGTATTTT
once	TRBV9	TRBJ2-1	TRBD2	CASSVASGAHNEQFF	TGTGCCAGCAGCGTGGCTAGCGGAGCTCACAATGAGCAGTTCTTC
-	TRBV30	TRBJ2-5	-	CAWSVKETQYF	TGTGCCTGGAGTGTTAAGGAGACCCAGTACTTC
-	TRBV7-3	TRBJ2-5	-	CASSLAGGYETQYF	TGTGCCAGCAGCTTAGCAGGGGGGTACGAGACCCAGTACTTC
-	TRBV10-3	TRBJ2-1	-	CAISESGGAYNEQFF	TGTGCCATCAGTGAGTCGGGCGGAGCCTACAATGAGCAGTTCTTC
-	TRBV4-3	TRBJ2-5	TRBD2	CASSQRALAGGGETQYF	TGCGCCAGCAGCCAACGGGCACTAGCGGGAGGGGGGGAGACCCAGTACTTC